The 23 T cell receptor beta chains presented below share a single source sample, sequenced in a study of beta chain features in type 1 diabetes. Every bit of the isolated RNA underwent reverse transcription, so sequencing read expressed TCRB transcripts. The data were produced by immunoSEQ multiplex PCR, yet TCRdb's version contains in-frame clones alone and is incomplete. The repertoire holds a few hundred thousand clones, 25% to 30% seen once, with under 4.5% in the top ten. The sample consisted of central memory CD4+ T cells from blood. These receptors originate from a man aged 25-45 years in good health.

This clone was observed a few times. A much larger clone differs from this one at a single base, so this may be a read error. This CDR3 is also generated by other DNA sequences in the sample. The CDR3 loop is CASSLVDTGELFF. The CDR3 nucleotides read TGTGCCAGCAGCTTAGTTGACACCGGGGAGCTGTTTTTT. The V call is TRBV7-2, the J call TRBJ2-2; no clear D. The CDR3 loop spans 13 amino acids. V was clipped by 1 base and J by 3 bases, with 3 bases between them. Germline V gene sequence: CDR1 SGHTA, CDR2 FQGNSA.

The chain recombines TRBV2 with TRBJ1-6; no clear D. The CDR3 sequence is 14 residues long. The ends were cut back, 5 bases at V and 9 bases at J, with 14 bases in the middle. Germline CDR1 and CDR2: SNHLY and FYNNEI. The CDR3 reads CASSPVAATSPLHF. As DNA, the CDR3 is TGTGCCAGCAGTCCGGTGGCAGCCACTTCACCCCTCCACTTT.

The chain combines TRBV5-6 with TRBJ1-1; 7 nucleotides line up with TRBD1. After removal of 3 bases from V and 3 bases from J, the junction contained 5 bases not matched to a gene. This CDR3 spans 14 amino acids. Germline V gives CDR1 SGHDT, CDR2 YYEEEE. Here the CDR3 reads CASSSTGAYTEAFF. The DNA for the CDR3 is TGTGCCAGCAGCTCCACAGGGGCTTACACTGAAGCTTTCTTT.

The chain combines TRBV7-2 with TRBJ2-7; 10 bases match TRBD1. CDR1 and CDR2 (germline): SGHTA, FQGNSA. J lost 2 bases, V lost 5 bases, and 3 bases had no gene match. This CDR3 is 14 amino acids long. The DNA for the CDR3 is TGTGCCAGCAGCCCGGGGACAGGGGCCTACGAGCAGTACTTC. Its protein product is CASSPGTGAYEQYF.

The chain is built from TRBV27 and TRBJ2-7, with 12 bases lining up with TRBD1. This CDR3 has 17 residues. After removal of 6 bases from V and 6 bases from J, the junction contained 15 bases not matched to a gene. Germline loops: CDR1 MNHEY, CDR2 SMNVEV (reference sequence). CDR3 coding DNA: TGTGCCAGCAGCCGGGACAGGGGGCTTATACCCCTGAGCGAGCAGTACTTC. Protein sequence: CASSRDRGLIPLSEQYF.

This clone was counted only a few times. The chain uses TRBV7-6 and TRBJ1-1; TRBD1 aligns across 9 bases. The CDR3 has 13 amino acids. With 5 bases clipped from V and 6 bases from J, the junction kept 4 bases outside the gene matches. In germline, CDR1 is SGHVS, CDR2 FNYEAQ. The CDR3, as DNA: TGTGCCAGCAGCCGAACAGGGGGCTCTGAAGCTTTCTTT. As protein: CASSRTGGSEAFF.

This clone was picked up a small number of times. The gene calls are TRBV7-2 and TRBJ2-5, with D unclear. The germline gives CDR1 SGHTA, CDR2 FQGNSA. The V end lost 1 base, the J end lost 3 bases, and 9 bases lay between the germline ends. The CDR3 extends over 14 amino acids. Here the CDR3 reads CASSLGGRKETQYF. The CDR3 nucleotides are TGTGCCAGCAGCTTAGGTGGACGGAAAGAGACCCAGTACTTC.

The rearrangement links TRBV9 to TRBJ2-1; 8 positions match TRBD2. J gave up 3 bases and V 3 bases, and 5 bases lay outside the gene matches. This CDR3 has 15 residues. Germline lookup yields CDR1 SGDLS and CDR2 YYNGEE. CDR3 region: CASSATSEDYNEQFF. As DNA, the CDR3 is TGTGCCAGCAGCGCGACTAGCGAGGACTACAATGAGCAGTTCTTC.

The chain links TRBV2 to TRBJ2-3; 8 nucleotides match TRBD1. CDR1 and CDR2 from the germline V gene are SNHLY and FYNNEI. This CDR3 is built from 13 residues. Trimming at V came to 5 bases and at J to 3 bases, leaving 1 base not matched to a gene. CDR3 amino acids: CASSRDRTDTQYF. CDR3 coding DNA: TGTGCCAGCAGTCGGGACAGGACAGATACGCAGTATTTT. The whole variable domain, remainder taken from reference TRBV2 and TRBJ2-3, is EPEVTQTPSHQVTQMGQEVILRCVPISNHLYFYWYRQILGQKVEFLVSFYNNEISEKSEIFDDQFSVERPDGSNFTLKIRSTKLEDSAMYFCASSRDRTDTQYFGPGTRLTVL.

The genes are TRBV30 and TRBJ2-7; the D gene is possibly TRBD1 (5 bases). The CDR3 extends over 12 amino acids. Germline V gene lookup returns CDR1 GTSNPN and CDR2 SVGIG (reference sequence). V was shortened by 5 bases and J by 5 bases, with 13 bases between the two germline ends. CDR3 residues: CAWGTQGHEQYF. The CDR3 bases are TGTGCCTGGGGAACGCAGGGTCACGAGCAGTACTTC.

The CDR3 DNA sequence: TGTGCCTGGCGGGACAGCCAGAGCTCCTATAATTCACCCCTCCACTTT. It specifies CAWRDSQSSYNSPLHF. This chain connects TRBV30 to TRBJ1-6; 7 bases agree with TRBD1. Per germline, CDR1 GTSNPN and CDR2 SVGIG (reference sequence). The trim removed 5 bases at V and 0 bases at J, leaving 7 bases unmatched. The CDR3 is 16 amino acids.

Ten or more counts support this clone. The chain recombines TRBV21-1 with TRBJ2-4; TRBD1, the table's D call, lacks a check against the DNA. TRBV21-1 is described as a pseudogene. CDR3 length equals 19 residues. CDR3 region: CASCNRGGHLIVAKNIQYF. In DNA form, the CDR3 reads TGTGCCAGCTGTAACAGGGGCGGTCATCTTATAGTAGCCAAAAACATTCAGTACTTC.

This clone was seen only once. The rearrangement uses TRBV9 and TRBJ2-6; D is possibly TRBD2 (5 bases). The CDR3 consists of 18 residues. The germline CDR1 and CDR2 sequences are SGDLS and YYNGEE. Trimming shortened V by 3 bases and J by 0 bases, and 16 bases separated the two germline ends. The CDR3: CASSGRATGYSGANVLTF. The CDR3 DNA sequence: TGTGCCAGCAGCGGCCGGGCCACGGGGTACTCTGGGGCCAACGTCCTGACTTTC.

This clone was counted between two and nine times. The rearrangement links TRBV29-1 to TRBJ1-1, with D unclear. The CDR3 runs to 15 residues. Looked up from germline, CDR1 is SQVTM and CDR2 is ANQGSEA. V was cut by 1 base and J by 5 bases, with 17 bases left in between. CDR3 in amino acids: CSVEGTTRGKTEAFF. CDR3 nucleotide sequence: TGCAGCGTTGAAGGAACGACGAGAGGAAAGACTGAAGCTTTCTTT.

The chain employs TRBV18 and TRBJ2-3, with 8 bases matching TRBD1. This CDR3 has 14 amino acids. With V trimmed by 6 bases and J by 2 bases, 4 bases remained unmatched. CDR1 is KGHSH, CDR2 LQKENI, per germline. The CDR3 reads CASSRQGNTDTQYF. DNA for the CDR3: TGTGCCAGCTCCCGACAGGGGAACACAGATACGCAGTATTTT.

The CDR3 DNA is TGCAGCGTTGAAGAGGTAATGGGAGTTAGCTACACCTTC. Translation: CSVEEVMGVSYTF. V usage is TRBV29-1 and J usage is TRBJ1-2, with D hard to call. There are 13 residues in the CDR3. CDR1 and CDR2 (germline): SQVTM, ANQGSEA. Trimming took off 0 bases at V and 9 bases at J, with 14 bases between the two ends.

The genes are TRBV25-1 and TRBJ2-5; D may be TRBD2 (5 bases). Germline CDR1 is MGHDK and CDR2 is SYGVNS. V was clipped by 8 bases and J by 5 bases, with 15 bases between them. CDR3 length: 13 amino acids. CDR3 in DNA: TGTGCCAGCCGTCGGGCTGGCGGGGAGACCCAGTACTTC. As protein: CASRRAGGETQYF.

This clone has more than one count but fewer than ten. The rearrangement joins TRBV25-1 to TRBJ2-7, with 7 nucleotides matching TRBD1. The CDR3 is made up of 12 amino acids. Trimming removed 6 bases from V and 4 bases from J; junction bases left unmatched: 3. Germline values: CDR1 MGHDK, CDR2 SYGVNS. In DNA form, the CDR3 reads TGTGCCAGCAGACAGGGGTTGTACGAGCAGTACTTC. It specifies CASRQGLYEQYF.

This clone was observed a handful of times. The chain recombines TRBV5-4 with TRBJ2-5; 8 bases map to TRBD2. CDR3 size: 15 residues. Germline V lookup: CDR1 SGHNT, CDR2 YYREEE (reference sequence). J gave up 2 bases and V 2 bases, and 5 bases lay outside the gene matches. The CDR3: CASSFDGGGQETQYF. CDR3 DNA sequence: TGTGCCAGCAGCTTCGATGGCGGGGGGCAAGAGACCCAGTACTTC.

The chain joins TRBV30 to TRBJ2-1, with 7 bases fitting TRBD1. The V gene's germline CDR1 is GTSNPN and CDR2 SVGIG (reference sequence). The ends lost 8 bases at V and 6 bases at J; junction bases unmatched: 13. The CDR3 contains 14 residues. As DNA, the CDR3 is TGTGCCGGTATGCGGCAGGGGGTAGGCAATGAGCAGTTCTTC. This translates into CAGMRQGVGNEQFF. Drawing the rest from reference TRBV30 and TRBJ2-1, the complete variable domain is SQTIHQWPATLVQPVGSPLSLECTVEGTSNPNLYWYRQAAGRGLQLLFYSVGIGQISSEVPQNLSASRPQDRQFILSSKKLLLSDSGFYLCAGMRQGVGNEQFFGPGTRLTVL.

The sample holds a few counts of this clone. The V and J genes are TRBV5-4 and TRBJ2-1; TRBD2 might be the D (5 bases). CDR3 size: 16 residues. Germline V gene lookup returns CDR1 SGHNT and CDR2 YYREEE (reference sequence). V lost 2 bases and J 1 base, leaving 13 bases between the germline ends. The CDR3 DNA sequence: TGTGCCAGCAGCTTTGAGGGCGGAGTTTCCTACAATGAGCAGTTCTTC. Translating gives CASSFEGGVSYNEQFF. Supplemented by reference TRBV5-4 and TRBJ2-1, the full variable domain reads ETGVTQSPTHLIKTRGQQVTLRCSSQSGHNTVSWYQQALGQGPQFIFQYYREEENGRGNFPPRFSGLQFPNYSSELNVNALELDDSALYLCASSFEGGVSYNEQFFGPGTRLTVL.

The rearrangement joins TRBV7-8 to TRBJ2-5; D remains ambiguous. The CDR3 runs 12 residues. Germline V lookup: CDR1 SGHVS, CDR2 FQNEAQ. V lost 2 bases and J 5 bases, leaving 6 bases between the germline ends. The CDR3 loop reads CASSLHTETQYF. The CDR3, as DNA: TGTGCCAGCAGCTTACATACCGAGACCCAGTACTTC.

V and J are TRBV7-6 and TRBJ2-1; D is ambiguous. Germline CDR1 is SGHVS and CDR2 is FNYEAQ. V lost 2 bases and J lost 4, with 3 bases in between. This CDR3 is 12 amino acids long. The CDR3 DNA is TGTGCCAGCAGCTTATATTACAATGAGCAGTTCTTC. Translation: CASSLYYNEQFF.